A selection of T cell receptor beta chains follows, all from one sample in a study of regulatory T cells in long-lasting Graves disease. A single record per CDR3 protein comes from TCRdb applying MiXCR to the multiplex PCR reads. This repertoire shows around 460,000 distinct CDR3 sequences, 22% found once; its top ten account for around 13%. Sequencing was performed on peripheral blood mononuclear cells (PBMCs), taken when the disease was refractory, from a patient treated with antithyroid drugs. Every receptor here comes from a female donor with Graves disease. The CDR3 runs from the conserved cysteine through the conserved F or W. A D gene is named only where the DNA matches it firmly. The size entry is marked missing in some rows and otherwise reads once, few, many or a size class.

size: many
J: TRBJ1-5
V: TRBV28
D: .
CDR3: CAIVPRARGADQPQHF
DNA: TGTGCCATCGTCCCCCGTGCCAGGGGCGCAGATCAGCCCCAGCATTTT

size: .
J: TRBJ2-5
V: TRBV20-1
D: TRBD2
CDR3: CSASFTSGGRRETQYF
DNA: TGCAGTGCTAGTTTCACTAGCGGGGGGAGGCGGGAGACCCAGTACTTC

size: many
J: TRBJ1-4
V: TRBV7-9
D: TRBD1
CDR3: CASSWGQHEKLFF
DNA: TGTGCCAGCAGTTGGGGACAGCATGAAAAACTGTTTTTT

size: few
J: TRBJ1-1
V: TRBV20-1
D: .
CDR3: CSARPSERGWEAFF
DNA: TGCAGTGCTAGACCCTCGGAAAGAGGCTGGGAAGCTTTCTTT

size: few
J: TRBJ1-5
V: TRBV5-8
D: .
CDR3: CASSRKGVGNQPQHF
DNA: TGTGCCAGCAGCCGGAAGGGGGTTGGCAATCAGCCCCAGCATTTT

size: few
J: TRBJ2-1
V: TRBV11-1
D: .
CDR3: CASSSGPGWGEFF
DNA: TGTGCCAGCAGCTCGGGACCCGGATGGGGGGAGTTCTTC

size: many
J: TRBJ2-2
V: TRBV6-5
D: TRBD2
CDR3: CASSWASGSVGELFF
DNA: TGTGCCAGCAGTTGGGCTAGCGGGTCTGTCGGGGAGCTGTTTTTT

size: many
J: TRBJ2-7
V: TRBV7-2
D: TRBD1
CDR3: CASRLWTGLDEQYF
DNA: TGTGCCAGCAGACTTTGGACAGGCTTGGACGAGCAGTACTTC

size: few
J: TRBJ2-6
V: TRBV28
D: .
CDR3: CASSFNFRQAFISGANVLTF
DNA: TGTGCCAGCAGTTTCAATTTTCGTCAGGCCTTTATCTCTGGGGCCAACGTCCTGACTTTC

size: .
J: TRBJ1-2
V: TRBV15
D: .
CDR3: CATSSTQGGYGYTF
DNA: TGTGCCACCAGCAGTACACAGGGCGGCTATGGCTACACCTTC

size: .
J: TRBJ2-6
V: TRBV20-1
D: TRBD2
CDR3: CSGATSLAGANVLTF
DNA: TGCAGTGGAGCGACTAGCTTGGCTGGGGCCAACGTCCTGACTTTC

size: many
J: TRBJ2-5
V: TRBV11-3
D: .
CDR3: CASSSRDVQETQYF
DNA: TGTGCCAGCAGCTCCCGGGACGTTCAAGAGACCCAGTACTTC

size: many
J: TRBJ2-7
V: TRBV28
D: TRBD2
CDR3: CASSFRGRGRAYEQYF
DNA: TGTGCCAGCAGTTTTCGAGGGCGTGGGAGGGCCTACGAGCAGTACTTC

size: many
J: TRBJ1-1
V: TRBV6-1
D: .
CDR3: CASSEAREAFF
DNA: TGTGCCAGCAGTGAAGCCCGTGAAGCTTTCTTT

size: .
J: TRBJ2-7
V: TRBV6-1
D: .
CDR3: CASKVGRVYEQYF
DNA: TGTGCCAGCAAGGTTGGCAGGGTTTACGAGCAGTACTTC

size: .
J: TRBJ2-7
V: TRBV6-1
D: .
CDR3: CASSNGPHEQYF
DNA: TGTGCCAGCAGCAACGGGCCCCACGAGCAGTACTTC

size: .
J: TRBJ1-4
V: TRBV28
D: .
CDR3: CASSLGSQGVEKLVF
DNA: TGTGCCAGCAGTTTAGGGTCACAGGGTGTTGAAAAACTGGTTTTT

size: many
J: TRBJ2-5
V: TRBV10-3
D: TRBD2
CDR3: CAIASLGLAGGPAETQYF
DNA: TGTGCCATCGCCTCATTGGGTCTAGCGGGGGGGCCGGCGGAGACCCAGTACTTC

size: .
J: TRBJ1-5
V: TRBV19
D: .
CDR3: CASSITATGQPQHF
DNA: TGTGCCAGTAGTATCACGGCCACGGGTCAGCCCCAGCATTTT

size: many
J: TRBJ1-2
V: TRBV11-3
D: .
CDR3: CASSSRTESNYGYTF
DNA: TGTGCCAGCAGCTCCAGGACAGAGAGTAACTATGGCTACACCTTC

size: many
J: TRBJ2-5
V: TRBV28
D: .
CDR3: CANPENQETQYF
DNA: TGTGCCAACCCGGAGAATCAAGAGACCCAGTACTTC

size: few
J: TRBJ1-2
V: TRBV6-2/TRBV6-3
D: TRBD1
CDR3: CASSYDRGLGYTF
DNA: TGTGCCAGCAGTTACGACAGGGGGCTTGGCTACACCTTC

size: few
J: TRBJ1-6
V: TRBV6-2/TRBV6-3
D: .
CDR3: CASSYSSRVNSPLHF
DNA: TGTGCCAGCAGTTACTCCTCCAGGGTAAATTCACCCCTCCACTTT

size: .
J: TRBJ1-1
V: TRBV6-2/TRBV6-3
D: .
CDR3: CASSSWDTEAFF
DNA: TGTGCCAGCAGTTCCTGGGACACTGAAGCTTTCTTT

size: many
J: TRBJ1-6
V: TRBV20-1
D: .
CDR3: CSAPRGSPNSPLHF
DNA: TGCAGTGCCCCAAGGGGTTCCCCTAATTCACCCCTCCACTTT

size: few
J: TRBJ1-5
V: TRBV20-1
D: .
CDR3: CSARDPNTRNQPQHF
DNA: TGCAGTGCTAGAGATCCCAACACCCGCAATCAGCCCCAGCATTTT

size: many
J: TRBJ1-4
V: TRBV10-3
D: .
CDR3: CAISESRGSEKLFF
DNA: TGTGCCATCAGTGAGTCGAGGGGCTCTGAAAAACTGTTTTTT

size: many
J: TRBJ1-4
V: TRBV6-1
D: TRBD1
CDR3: CASGNRGGTNEKLFF
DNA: TGTGCCAGCGGCAACAGGGGGGGAACTAATGAAAAACTGTTTTTT

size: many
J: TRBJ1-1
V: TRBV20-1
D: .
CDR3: CSARDKRDTEAFF
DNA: TGCAGTGCTAGAGATAAACGGGACACTGAAGCTTTCTTT

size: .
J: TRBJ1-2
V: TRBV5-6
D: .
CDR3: CASRDTLGYTF
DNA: TGTGCCAGCAGGGATACCTTGGGCTACACCTTC

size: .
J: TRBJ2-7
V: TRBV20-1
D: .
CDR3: CSATRAYEQYF
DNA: TGCAGTGCTACGAGAGCCTACGAGCAGTACTTC

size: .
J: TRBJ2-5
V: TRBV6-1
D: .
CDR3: CASSIGPLETQYF
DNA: TGTGCCAGCAGTATCGGACCCCTGGAGACCCAGTACTTC

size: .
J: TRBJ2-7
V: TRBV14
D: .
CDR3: CASSQRGSTYEQYF
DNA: TGTGCCAGCAGCCAACGGGGGAGTACCTACGAGCAGTACTTC

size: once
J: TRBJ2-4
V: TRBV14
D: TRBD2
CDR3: CASSPGTSGKNIQYF
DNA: TGTGCCAGCAGCCCGGGGACTAGCGGAAAAAACATTCAGTACTTC

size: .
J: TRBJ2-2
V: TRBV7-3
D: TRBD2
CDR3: CASSRLALGTGELFF
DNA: TGTGCCAGCAGCCGACTAGCGCTGGGCACCGGGGAGCTGTTTTTT

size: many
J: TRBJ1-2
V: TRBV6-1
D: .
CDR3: CASSPSYGYTF
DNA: TGTGCCAGCAGTCCCAGCTATGGCTACACCTTC

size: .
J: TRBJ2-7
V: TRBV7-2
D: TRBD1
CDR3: CASSLAGTGGVYFFYEQYF
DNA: TGTGCCAGCAGCTTGGCTGGGACAGGGGGAGTATATTTTTTCTACGAGCAGTACTTC

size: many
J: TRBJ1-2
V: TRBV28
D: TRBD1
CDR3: CASSLGTGSYGYTF
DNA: TGTGCCAGCAGCTTAGGGACAGGGAGCTATGGCTACACCTTC

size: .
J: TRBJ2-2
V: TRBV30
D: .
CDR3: CAWSAAYPGELFF
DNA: TGTGCCTGGAGTGCCGCCTACCCCGGGGAGCTGTTTTTT

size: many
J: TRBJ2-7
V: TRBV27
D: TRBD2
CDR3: CASGSGIHYEQYF
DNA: TGTGCCAGCGGTAGCGGGATTCACTACGAGCAGTACTTC

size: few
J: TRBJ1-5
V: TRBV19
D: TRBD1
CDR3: CASSEGAGGQPQHF
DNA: TGTGCCTCCTCTGAGGGGGCTGGTGGACAGCCCCAGCATTTT

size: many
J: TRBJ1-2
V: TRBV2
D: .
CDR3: CASSVTATSSYGYTF
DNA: TGTGCCAGCAGCGTAACAGCGACGAGTTCCTATGGCTACACCTTC

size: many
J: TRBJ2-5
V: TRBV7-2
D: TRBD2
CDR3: CASSPFVAGEGGQETQYF
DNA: TGTGCCAGCAGCCCCTTTGTAGCGGGAGAGGGAGGCCAAGAGACCCAGTACTTC

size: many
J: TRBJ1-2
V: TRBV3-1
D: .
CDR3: CASRPDGGHGYTF
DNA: TGTGCCAGCAGACCGGACGGAGGCCATGGCTACACCTTC

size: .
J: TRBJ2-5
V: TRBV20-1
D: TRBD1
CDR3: CSAEENRGQETQYF
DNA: TGCAGTGCTGAAGAGAACAGGGGCCAAGAGACCCAGTACTTC

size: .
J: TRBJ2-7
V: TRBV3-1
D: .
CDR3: CASSQGTLAYEQYF
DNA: TGTGCCAGCAGCCAGGGGACGCTGGCCTACGAGCAGTACTTC

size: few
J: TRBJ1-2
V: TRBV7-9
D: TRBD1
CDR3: CASSRSSGGGYTF
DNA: TGTGCCAGCAGCCGTTCTTCAGGGGGTGGCTACACCTTC

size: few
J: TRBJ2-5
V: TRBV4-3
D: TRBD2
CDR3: CASSPSGGPAETQYF
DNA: TGCGCCAGCAGCCCATCGGGGGGGCCGGCAGAGACCCAGTACTTC

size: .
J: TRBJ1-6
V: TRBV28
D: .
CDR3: CASKPLAGSSPLHF
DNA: TGTGCCAGCAAACCCTTGGCCGGGAGTTCACCCCTCCACTTT

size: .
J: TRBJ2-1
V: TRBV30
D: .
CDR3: CAWSLHTDNEQFF
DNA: TGTGCCTGGAGTTTACACACCGACAATGAGCAGTTCTTC

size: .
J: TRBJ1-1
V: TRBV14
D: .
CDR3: CASSQVGQGWSEAFF
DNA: TGTGCCAGCAGCCAAGTAGGGCAGGGATGGTCTGAAGCTTTCTTT

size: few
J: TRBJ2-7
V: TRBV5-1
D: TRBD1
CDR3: CASRRGQASSYEQYF
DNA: TGCGCCAGCAGACGAGGACAGGCGAGCTCCTACGAGCAGTACTTC